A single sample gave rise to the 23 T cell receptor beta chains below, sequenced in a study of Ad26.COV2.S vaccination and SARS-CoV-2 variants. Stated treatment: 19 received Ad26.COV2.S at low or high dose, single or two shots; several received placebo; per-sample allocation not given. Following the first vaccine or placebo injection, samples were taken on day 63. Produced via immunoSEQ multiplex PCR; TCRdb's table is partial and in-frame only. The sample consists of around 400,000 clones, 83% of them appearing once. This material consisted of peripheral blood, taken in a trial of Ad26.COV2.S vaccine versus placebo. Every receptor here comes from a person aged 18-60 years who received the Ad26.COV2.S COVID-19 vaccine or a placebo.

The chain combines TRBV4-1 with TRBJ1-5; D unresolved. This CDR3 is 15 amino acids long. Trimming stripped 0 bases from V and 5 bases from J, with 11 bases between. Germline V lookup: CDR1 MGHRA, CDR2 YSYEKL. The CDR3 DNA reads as TGCGCCAGCAGCCAAGATCGCCAGGTTTATCAGCCCCAGCATTTT. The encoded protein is CASSQDRQVYQPQHF.

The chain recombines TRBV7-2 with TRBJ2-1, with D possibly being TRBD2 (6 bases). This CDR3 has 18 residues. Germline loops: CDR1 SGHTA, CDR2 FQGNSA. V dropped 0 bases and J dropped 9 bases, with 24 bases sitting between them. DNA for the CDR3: TGTGCCAGCAGCTTAGCCTTTCGTGTGACAGCAAGGGAGGCTGAGCAGTTCTTC. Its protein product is CASSLAFRVTAREAEQFF.

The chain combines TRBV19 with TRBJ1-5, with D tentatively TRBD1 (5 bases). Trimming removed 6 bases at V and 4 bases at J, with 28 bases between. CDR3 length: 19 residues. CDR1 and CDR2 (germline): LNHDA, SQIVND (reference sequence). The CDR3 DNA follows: TGTGCCAGTAGGAACCCTTGGGGGGACGGTCCAGATCGGAATCAGCCCCAGCATTTT. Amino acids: CASRNPWGDGPDRNQPQHF.

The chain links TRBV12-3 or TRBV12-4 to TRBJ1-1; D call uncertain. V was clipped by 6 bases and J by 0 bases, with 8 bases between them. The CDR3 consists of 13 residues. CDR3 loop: CASRPKVNTEAFF. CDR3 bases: TGTGCCAGCAGACCGAAAGTGAACACTGAAGCTTTCTTT.

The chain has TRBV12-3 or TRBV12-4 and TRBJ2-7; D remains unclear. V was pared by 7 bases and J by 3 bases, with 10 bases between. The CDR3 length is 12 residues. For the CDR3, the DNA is TGTGCCAGCAAGGAGAGCTACTACGAGCAGTACTTC. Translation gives CASKESYYEQYF.

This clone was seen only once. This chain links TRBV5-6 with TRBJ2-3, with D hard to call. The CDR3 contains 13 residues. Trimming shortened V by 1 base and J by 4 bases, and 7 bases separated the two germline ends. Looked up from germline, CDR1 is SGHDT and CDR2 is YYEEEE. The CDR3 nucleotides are TGTGCCAGCAGCTTGCCAAGGGCAGATACGCAGTATTTT. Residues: CASSLPRADTQYF.

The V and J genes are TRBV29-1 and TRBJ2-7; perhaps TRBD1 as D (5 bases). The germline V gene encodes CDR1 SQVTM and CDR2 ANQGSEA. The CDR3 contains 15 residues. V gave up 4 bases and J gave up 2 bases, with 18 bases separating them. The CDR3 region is CSVAARPGNTYEQYF. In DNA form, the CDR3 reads TGCAGCGTTGCGGCCCGGCCAGGGAATACCTACGAGCAGTACTTC.

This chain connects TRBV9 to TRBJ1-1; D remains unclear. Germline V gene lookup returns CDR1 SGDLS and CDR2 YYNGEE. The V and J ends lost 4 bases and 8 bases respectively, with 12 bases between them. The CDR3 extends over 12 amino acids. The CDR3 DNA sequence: TGTGCCAGCAGCCTTCCGTCTCCCGAAGCTTTCTTT. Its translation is CASSLPSPEAFF.

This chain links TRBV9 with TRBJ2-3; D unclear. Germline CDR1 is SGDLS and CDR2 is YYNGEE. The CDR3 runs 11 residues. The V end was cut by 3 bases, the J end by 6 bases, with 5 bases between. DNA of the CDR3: TGTGCCAGCAGCGGAAGGGATACGCAGTATTTT. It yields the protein CASSGRDTQYF.

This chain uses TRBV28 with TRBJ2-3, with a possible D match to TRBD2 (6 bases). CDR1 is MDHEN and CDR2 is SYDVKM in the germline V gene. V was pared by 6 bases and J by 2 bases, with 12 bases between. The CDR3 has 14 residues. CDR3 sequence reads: CASREAGPTDTQYF. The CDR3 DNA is TGTGCCAGCAGAGAAGCGGGCCCCACAGATACGCAGTATTTT. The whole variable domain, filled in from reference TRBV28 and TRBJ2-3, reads DVKVTQSSRYLVKRTGEKVFLECVQDMDHENMFWYRQDPGLGLRLIYFSYDVKMKEKGDIPEGYSVSREKKERFSLILESASTNQTSMYLCASREAGPTDTQYFGPGTRLTVL.

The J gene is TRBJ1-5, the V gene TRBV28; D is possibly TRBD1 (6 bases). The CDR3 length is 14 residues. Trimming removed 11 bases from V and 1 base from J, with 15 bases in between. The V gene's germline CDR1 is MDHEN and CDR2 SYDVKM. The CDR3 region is CALTPRGSNQPQHF. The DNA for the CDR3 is TGTGCCTTGACCCCCAGGGGAAGCAATCAGCCCCAGCATTTT. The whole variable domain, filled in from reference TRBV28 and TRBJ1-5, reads DVKVTQSSRYLVKRTGEKVFLECVQDMDHENMFWYRQDPGLGLRLIYFSYDVKMKEKGDIPEGYSVSREKKERFSLILESASTNQTSMYLCALTPRGSNQPQHFGDGTRLSIL.

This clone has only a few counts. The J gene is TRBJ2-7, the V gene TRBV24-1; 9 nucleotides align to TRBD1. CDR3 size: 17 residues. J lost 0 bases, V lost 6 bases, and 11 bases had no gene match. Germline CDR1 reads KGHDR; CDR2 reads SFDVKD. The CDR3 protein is CATSPDRGQHFSYEQYF. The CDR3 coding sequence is TGTGCCACCAGTCCGGACAGGGGTCAACACTTCTCCTACGAGCAGTACTTC.

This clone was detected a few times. Written as DNA, the CDR3 is TGTGCCAGCACCAGTGGAGGCAGCAATCAGCCCCAGCATTTT. Its protein is CASTSGGSNQPQHF. The chain carries TRBV7-9 and TRBJ1-5; unclear D gene. Germline CDR1 is SEHNR and CDR2 is FQNEAQ (reference sequence). Trimming shortened V by 7 bases and J by 1 base, and 11 bases separated the two germline ends. CDR3 size: 14 residues.

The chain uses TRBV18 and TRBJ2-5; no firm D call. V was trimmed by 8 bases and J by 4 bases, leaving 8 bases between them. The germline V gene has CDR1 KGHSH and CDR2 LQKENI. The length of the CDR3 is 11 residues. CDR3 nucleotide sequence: TGTGCCAGCCGACGGGCAGAGACCCAGTACTTC. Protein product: CASRRAETQYF. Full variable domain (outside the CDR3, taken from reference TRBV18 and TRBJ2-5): NAGVMQNPRHLVRRRGQEARLRCSPMKGHSHVYWYRQLPEEGLKFMVYLQKENIIDESGMPKERFSAEFPKEGPSILRIQQVVRGDSAAYFCASRRAETQYFGPGTRLLVL.

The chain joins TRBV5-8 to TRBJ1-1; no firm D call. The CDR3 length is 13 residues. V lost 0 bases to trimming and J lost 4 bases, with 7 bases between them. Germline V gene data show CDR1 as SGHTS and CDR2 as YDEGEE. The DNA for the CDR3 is TGTGCCAGCAGCTTGGTTTGGGGCACTGAAGCTTTCTTT. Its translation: CASSLVWGTEAFF. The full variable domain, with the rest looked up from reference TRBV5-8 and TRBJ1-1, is EAGVTQSPTHLIKTRGQQATLRCSPISGHTSVYWYQQALGLGLQFLLWYDEGEERNRGNFPPRFSGRQFPNYSSELNVNALELEDSALYLCASSLVWGTEAFFGQGTRLTVV.

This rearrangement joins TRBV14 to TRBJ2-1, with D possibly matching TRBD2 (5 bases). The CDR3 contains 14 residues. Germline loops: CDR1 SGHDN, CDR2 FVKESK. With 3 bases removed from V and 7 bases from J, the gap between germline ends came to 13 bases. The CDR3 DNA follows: TGTGCCAGCAGCCAGGCGACGGGGTGGAATGAGCAGTTCTTC. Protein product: CASSQATGWNEQFF.

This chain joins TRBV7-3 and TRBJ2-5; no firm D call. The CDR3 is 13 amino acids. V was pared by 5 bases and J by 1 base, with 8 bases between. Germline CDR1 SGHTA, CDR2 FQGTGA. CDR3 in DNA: TGTGCCAGCAGCCCACCATTCCAAGAGACCCAGTACTTC. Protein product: CASSPPFQETQYF.

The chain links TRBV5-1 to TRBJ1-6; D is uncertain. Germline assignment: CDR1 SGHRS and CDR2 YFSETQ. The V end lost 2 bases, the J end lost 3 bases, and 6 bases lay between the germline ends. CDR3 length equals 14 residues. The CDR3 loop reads CASSFGDYNSPLHF. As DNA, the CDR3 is TGCGCCAGCAGCTTCGGCGACTATAATTCACCCCTCCACTTT.

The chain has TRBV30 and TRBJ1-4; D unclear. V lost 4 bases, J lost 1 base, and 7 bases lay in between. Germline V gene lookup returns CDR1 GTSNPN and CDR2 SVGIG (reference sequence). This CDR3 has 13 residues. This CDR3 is CAWMSKTNEKLFF. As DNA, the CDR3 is TGTGCCTGGATGAGTAAAACTAATGAAAAACTGTTTTTT.

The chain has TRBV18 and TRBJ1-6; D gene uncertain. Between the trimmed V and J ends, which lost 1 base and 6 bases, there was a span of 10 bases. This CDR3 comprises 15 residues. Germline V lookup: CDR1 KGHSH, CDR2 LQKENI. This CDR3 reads CASSPRTTLNSPLHF. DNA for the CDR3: TGTGCCAGCTCACCACGGACCACTCTTAATTCACCCCTCCACTTT.

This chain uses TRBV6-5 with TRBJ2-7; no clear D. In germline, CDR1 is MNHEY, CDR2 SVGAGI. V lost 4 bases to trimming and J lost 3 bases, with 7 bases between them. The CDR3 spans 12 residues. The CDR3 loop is CASSSQDYEQYF. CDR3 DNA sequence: TGTGCCAGCAGTTCGCAGGACTACGAGCAGTACTTC.

In DNA, the CDR3 is TGTGCCAGCAGCCAAGATGCGAGCGGGGGGCTAGCCCAGTACTTC. It translates to CASSQDASGGLAQYF. The gene calls are TRBV4-2 and TRBJ2-5, with TRBD2 identical over 9 bases. Germline assignment: CDR1 LGHNA and CDR2 YNFKEQ. J was trimmed by 9 bases and V by 0 bases; bases with no gene match: 8. The CDR3 consists of 15 residues.

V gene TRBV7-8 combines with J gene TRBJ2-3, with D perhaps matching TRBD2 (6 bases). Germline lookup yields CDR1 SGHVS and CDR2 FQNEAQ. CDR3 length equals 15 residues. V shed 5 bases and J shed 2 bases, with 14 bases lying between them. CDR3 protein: CASSHSRGTTDTQYF. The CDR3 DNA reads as TGTGCCAGCAGCCACTCACGGGGGACCACAGATACGCAGTATTTT.